Sequencing of this T cell receptor delta chain was carried out in a study of DNA immune sequencing with unique molecular identifiers. Primers for all 8 TRDV and 4 TRDJ genes amplified genomic DNA in 32-plex. In around 3 barcoding PCR cycles, molecules received a 12-nucleotide UMI, then adapter PCR followed. TCRdb re-called the multiplex PCR reads through CATT. The sample includes more than 4,000 delta-chain clones, 10% to 15% of them seen just once. In its sample, this clone is medium-sized. The CDR3 runs 13 residues. Germline CDR1 and CDR2: TSWWSYY and QGS. The ends were cut back, 0 bases at V and 11 bases at J, with 13 bases in the middle.

Sequencing used gamma-delta T cells enriched from blood buffy coat, or unenriched PBMCs (not recorded which). This clonotype was sampled from a human donor in good health. The rearrangement links TRDV1 to TRDJ1; unclear D gene. The CDR3 sequence is CALGELPRGVLIF. The CDR3 DNA follows: TGTGCTCTTGGGGAACTACCTCGGGGTGTGCTCATCTTT.